A selection of T cell receptor beta chains follows, all from one sample in a study of blood T cells in healthy people across ages. TCRdb independently ran MiXCR on the 5' RACE reads; one entry per CDR3 protein. Counted here are over 1.5 million distinct CDR3 sequences, around 48% occurring once; the ten biggest clones make up 2.1%. Input material: blood. The receptors originated from a woman in her thirties or forties in good health. Both conserved end residues are part of each CDR3. A D gene is named only where the DNA matches it firmly. Size is omitted from some rows. Given values are once, few, many or a class for expanded clones.

TRBJ1-1 | . | TRBD1 | TRBV29-1 | TGCAGCGCCCAGACAGGGACCGACACTGAAGCTTTCTTT | CSAQTGTDTEAFF
TRBJ1-5 | . | . | TRBV19 | TGTGCCAGTAGAGGCCGAGAGAATCAGCCCCAGCATTTT | CASRGRENQPQHF
TRBJ2-3 | few | . | TRBV20-1 | TGCAGTGCTAGAGATGCTTTGGGCACAGATACGCAGTATTTT | CSARDALGTDTQYF
TRBJ2-7 | . | . | TRBV2 | TGTGCCAGCAGTGCTCGGGATGAGCAGTACTTC | CASSARDEQYF
TRBJ1-2 | . | TRBD1 | TRBV3-1 | TGTGCCAGCAGCCAAGGGACAGGGGCCCTGTATGGCTACACCTTC | CASSQGTGALYGYTF
TRBJ2-1 | . | . | TRBV4-3 | TGCGCCAGCAGCCAAGCGGCGAGGGGGGGCGGTTTAAGTGAGCAGTTCTTC | CASSQAARGGGLSEQFF
TRBJ2-7 | . | . | TRBV28 | TGTGCCAGCAGTTTATCAGGGCCCAAGGGCGAGCAGTACTTC | CASSLSGPKGEQYF
TRBJ2-7 | many | . | TRBV12-3/TRBV12-4 | TGTGCCAGCAGTATGGGGGGCTATTACGAGCAGTACTTC | CASSMGGYYEQYF
TRBJ1-1 | . | . | TRBV20-1 | TGCAGTGCGAGACCTGAGACGGGTCGCCGCTGGAACACTGAAGCTTTCTTT | CSARPETGRRWNTEAFF
TRBJ2-1 | . | TRBD2 | TRBV27 | TGTGCCAGCAGTTTAAATGCGGGGGAGCGATACAATGAGCAGTTCTTC | CASSLNAGERYNEQFF
TRBJ2-1 | few | . | TRBV20-1 | TGCAGTGCCACCGGGACCACAAACTACAATGAGCAGTTCTTC | CSATGTTNYNEQFF
TRBJ2-5 | many | . | TRBV29-1 | TGCAGCGTTGCGGGGAAAGAGACCCAGTACTTC | CSVAGKETQYF
TRBJ2-7 | . | . | TRBV5-1 | TGCGCCAGCAGCTTGGAACCATACAATGAGCAGTACTTC | CASSLEPYNEQYF
TRBJ1-2 | once | TRBD1 | TRBV7-9 | TGTGCCAGCCAAGGGGGAGACAGGGGAAACTATGGCTACACCTTC | CASQGGDRGNYGYTF
TRBJ2-7 | few | TRBD1 | TRBV14 | TGTGCCAGCAGCCGAGCTGGACAGGGCTACGAGCAGTACTTC | CASSRAGQGYEQYF
TRBJ1-2 | . | TRBD1 | TRBV20-1 | TGCAGTGCGGCGACAGGGTATCGGGATGGCTACACCTTC | CSAATGYRDGYTF
TRBJ2-1 | many | . | TRBV7-8 | TGTGCCAGCAGCGGGACAGAGCAGTTCTTC | CASSGTEQFF
TRBJ2-7 | . | . | TRBV11-2 | TGTGCCAGCAGCTCGGTACAAGAGGCCCAGTACTTC | CASSSVQEAQYF
TRBJ2-2 | . | . | TRBV4-3 | TGCGCCAGCAGAAGAAAGGAGGGGGGCACCGGGGAGCTGTTTTTT | CASRRKEGGTGELFF
TRBJ2-2 | . | . | TRBV6-2/TRBV6-3 | TGTGCCAGCAGTTACGTCGGGGATTCCGGGGAGCTGTTTTTT | CASSYVGDSGELFF
TRBJ2-3 | . | TRBD2 | TRBV28 | TGTGCCAGCAGTTTTCGACTAGCGGGGATGGGTGGAGATACGCAGTATTTT | CASSFRLAGMGGDTQYF
TRBJ2-5 | . | TRBD2 | TRBV7-3 | TGTGCCAGCAGCTCCCGGGGGGGCGCAGGCCAAGAGACCCAGTACTTC | CASSSRGGAGQETQYF
TRBJ2-5 | once | . | TRBV27 | TGTGCCAGCAGAAACGGACAGTTAATCGAGACCCAGTACTTC | CASRNGQLIETQYF
TRBJ2-3 | few | . | TRBV9 | TGTGCCAGCAGCGTGGGACTTCCCACAGATACGCAGTATTTT | CASSVGLPTDTQYF
TRBJ2-6 | . | . | TRBV18 | TGTGCCAGCTCAACAGCTACACCGAGCTCTGGGGCCAACGTCCTGACTTTC | CASSTATPSSGANVLTF
TRBJ1-2 | few | . | TRBV12-3/TRBV12-4 | TGTGCCAGCAGTCTGTACACAGGGAGGGACTATGGCTACACCTTC | CASSLYTGRDYGYTF
TRBJ2-1 | . | . | TRBV5-1 | TGCGCCAGCAGCCCTGGACGAGCTAACTACAATGAGCAGTTCTTC | CASSPGRANYNEQFF
TRBJ2-5 | few | . | TRBV7-6 | TGTGCCAGCAGCTTAGACGGGCCCTCTGGGACCCAGTACTTC | CASSLDGPSGTQYF
TRBJ2-4 | few | . | TRBV7-2 | TGTGCCAGCAGCCCCCGAGAGGACCGGAACATTCAGTACTTC | CASSPREDRNIQYF
TRBJ2-5 | few | TRBD2 | TRBV12-3/TRBV12-4 | TGTGCCAGCAGCCCGACTAGCGGGGCCCTCGGAGCCCAGTACTTC | CASSPTSGALGAQYF
TRBJ2-3 | many | . | TRBV5-1 | TGTGCCAGCAGCTCCGGGACTAGCACAGATACGCAGTATTTT | CASSSGTSTDTQYF
TRBJ1-5 | . | . | TRBV28 | TGTGCCAGCAGTCCCCCGGGGGGTACTAGTCAGCCCCAGCATTTT | CASSPPGGTSQPQHF
TRBJ1-6 | few | . | TRBV20-1 | TGCAGTGCTAGAGGACGTGTCTCACCCCTCCACTTT | CSARGRVSPLHF
TRBJ2-6 | . | . | TRBV27 | TGTGCCAGCAGTCCCCAGGTGGCCCACGTCCTGACTTTC | CASSPQVAHVLTF
TRBJ1-4 | . | TRBD1 | TRBV13 | TGTGCCAGCAGCCCCGGACAGGGTAAACTGTTTTTT | CASSPGQGKLFF
TRBJ2-5 | . | TRBD2 | TRBV7-2 | TGTGCCAGCAGCCAACAGCGGGGGCGAGAGACCCAGTACTTC | CASSQQRGRETQYF
TRBJ2-3 | . | . | TRBV5-1 | TGCGCCAGCAGCTTGGTTTGCTACACAGATACGCAGTATTTT | CASSLVCYTDTQYF
TRBJ2-4 | . | . | TRBV15 | TGTGCCGCCAGCAGAGTAAGATATTCGGACATTCAGTACTTC | CAASRVRYSDIQYF
TRBJ1-1 | . | . | TRBV5-5 | TGTGCCAGCAGCAAACAGGGATTTAATGAAGCTTTCTTT | CASSKQGFNEAFF
TRBJ2-5 | many | . | TRBV20-1 | TGCAGTGCTAGAAGTAGTAGTGAGACCCAGTACTTC | CSARSSSETQYF
TRBJ2-6 | few | . | TRBV7-8 | TGTGCCAGCAGCTTAGTTCCCTGGTCTGGGGCCAACGTCCTGACTTTC | CASSLVPWSGANVLTF
TRBJ2-1 | . | . | TRBV7-2 | TGTGCCAGCAGCCCCAGACGACAGGGAGGTTACAATGAGCAGTTCTTC | CASSPRRQGGYNEQFF
TRBJ1-2 | . | . | TRBV4-3 | TGCGCCAGCAGCCAGTTCAGGGGAAATGGCTTCACCTTC | CASSQFRGNGFTF
TRBJ2-5 | . | TRBD2 | TRBV20-1 | TGCAGTGCTAGGGGGCGGGGGGACGCCCAAGAGACCCAGTACTTC | CSARGRGDAQETQYF
TRBJ2-3 | . | TRBD2 | TRBV7-2 | TGTGCCAGCAGCTTAGTTAGCGGGGCCAGCACAGATACGCAGTATTTT | CASSLVSGASTDTQYF
TRBJ1-5 | . | . | TRBV20-1 | TGCAGTGCTAGCCCCGGGGCAGGGAGCAATCAGCCCCAGCATTTT | CSASPGAGSNQPQHF